Given below is one T cell receptor beta chain in context. Antigen: not known. It was with a sample-barcoded 5' primer and a J-beta primer mix that a second PCR of about 7 to 12 cycles was run. TCRdb re-derived calls from the 5' RACE reads in MiXCR, one entry per CDR3 protein. The table has about 1.4 million distinct CDR3 sequences, 59% seen once; the top ten hold about 6.3%. This specimen comes from a study of blood T cells in healthy people across ages. Findings and caveats of the study: Diversity was higher, and naive CD4+ cells more numerous, in long-lived donors than in aged donors.

Germline assignment: CDR1 SEHNR and CDR2 FQNEAQ (reference sequence). The trim removed 5 bases at V and 5 bases at J, leaving 6 bases unmatched. The CDR3 extends over 14 amino acids. Specimen: blood. The gene calls are TRBV7-9 and TRBJ1-5; 7 bases map to TRBD1. This receptor was identified in a man between 18 and 35 years old in good health. The CDR3: CASSHRDSYQPQHF. Written as DNA, the CDR3 is TGTGCCAGCAGCCACCGGGACAGTTATCAGCCCCAGCATTTT.